This T cell receptor beta chain was recovered during a study of brain T cells in children with intractable seizures. General study results and limits: Pre- and post-surgery blood differed in depth, so pre-surgery absences may be undersampling. HCMV serostatus was not known, and viral specificity came from CDR3 similarity only.

The ends were cut back, 0 bases at V and 3 bases at J, with 13 bases in the middle. Germline V gene sequence: CDR1 SGHDN, CDR2 FVKESK. This CDR3 has 16 amino acids. The table came from immunoSEQ multiplex PCR; TCRdb's copy has only in-frame clones and leaves some out. The sample has about 80,000 clones; more than 75% are singletons. Surgery cases with the highest brain T cell transcript signatures were chosen for sequencing. Before surgery, patients took at least one anti-epileptic drug. On this clone: Antigen unknown.

The sequences come from peripheral blood, collected at surgery. The rearrangement joins TRBV14 to TRBJ2-3, with D unclear. The source is a girl aged 2 to 10 with Rasmussen encephalitis and intractable seizures. The CDR3 loop is CASSQELLYGTDTQYF. The CDR3 nucleotides are TGTGCCAGCAGCCAAGAATTATTATACGGGACAGATACGCAGTATTTT.